The clone carrying this T cell receptor (beta chain) was recorded a few times. Only Caucasian adults living in Nashville, Tennessee made up the donor group. The data are from a study of shared clonotypes between healthy human individuals. As processed by the authors: Junction-only immunoSEQ sequences carried no quality scores, so filtering differed. Clones were sequenced by immunoSEQ multiplex PCR, and TCRdb holds only the in-frame ones, with some missing. That table furnishes V, J and clone size, whereas the DNA furnished D and trimming. The sample gives about 1 million clones, about 76% of which show up once; approximately 1.3% is in the top ten. The CDR3 extends over 12 amino acids. CDR1 is GTSNPN and CDR2 is SVGIG in the germline V gene (reference sequence). Trimming took off 0 bases at V and 8 bases at J, with 10 bases between the two ends.

The chain combines TRBV30 with TRBJ1-2; tentatively, D is TRBD1 (5 bases). This TCR came from a man between 18 and 35 years old in good health. Input material: memory CD4+ T cells sorted from blood. Subset denoted: CD45RA-negative fraction. CDR3 sequence reads: CAWSVLRGGYTF. The CDR3 DNA reads TGTGCCTGGAGTGTACTCCGGGGGGGCTACACCTTC. The entire variable domain, with the rest obtained from reference TRBV30 and TRBJ1-2, is as follows: SQTIHQWPATLVQPVGSPLSLECTVEGTSNPNLYWYRQAAGRGLQLLFYSVGIGQISSEVPQNLSASRPQDRQFILSSKKLLLSDSGFYLCAWSVLRGGYTFGSGTRLTVV.